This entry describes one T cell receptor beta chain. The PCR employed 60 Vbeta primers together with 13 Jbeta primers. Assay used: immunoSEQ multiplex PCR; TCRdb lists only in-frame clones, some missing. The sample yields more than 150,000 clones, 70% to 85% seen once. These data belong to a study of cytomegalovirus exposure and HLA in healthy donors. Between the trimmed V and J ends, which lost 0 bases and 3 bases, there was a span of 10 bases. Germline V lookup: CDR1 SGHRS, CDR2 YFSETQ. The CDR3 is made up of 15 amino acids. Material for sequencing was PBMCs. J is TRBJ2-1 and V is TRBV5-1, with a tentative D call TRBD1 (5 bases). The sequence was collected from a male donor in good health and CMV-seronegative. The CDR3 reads CASSLEDTYYNEQFF. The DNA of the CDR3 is TGCGCCAGCAGCTTGGAGGACACTTACTACAATGAGCAGTTCTTC.